Listed below are T cell receptor beta chains from one sample, sequenced in a study of blood T cells in healthy people across ages. TCRdb redid the calling of the 5' RACE reads with MiXCR, one entry per CDR3 protein. The table includes 800,000 to 950,000 distinct CDR3 sequences, about 29% detected once. In addition, the sample was reused for a study of T cells of mothers and their children.

Material: blood. These receptors all stem from a woman between 40 and 55 years old in good health. Each CDR3 is given with its conserved first and last residue.

>TRBV7-9
CASSPGSTLYEQYF
>TRBV5-6
CASSWGQGVSGYTF
>TRBV7-2
CASSLGGSLQETQYF
>TRBV20-1
CSASPGGYYNEQFF
>TRBV7-6
CASSLATSGGAGNEQFF
>TRBV28
CATNTPGTPYEQYF
>TRBV19
CASSREGQTANEKLFF
>TRBV4-1
CASSQDRSTDTQYF
>TRBV7-2
CASSFSAISYNEQFF
>TRBV5-1
CASSQRDGLGYGYTF
>TRBV29-1
CSVDRGGRDSYVDTQYF
>TRBV7-2
CASSPSGTANTEAFF
>TRBV6-1
CASSEVVGTGDNEQFF
>TRBV28
CASSLHSPGRNEQYF
>TRBV20-1
CSASIPASRDNEQFF
>TRBV20-1
CSARDPQRHYNEQFF
>TRBV7-9
CASSIPGQVGAEAFF
>TRBV19
CASSDDRSNYNSPLHF
>TRBV15
CATSRDVQETQYF
>TRBV5-1
CASSLLVNDNEQFF
>TRBV9
CASSYDTGSSSGYTF
>TRBV9
CASSVVEGISGANVLTF
>TRBV12-3/TRBV12-4
CASSPTTGANQPQHF
>TRBV29-1
CSVAGTNYGYTF
>TRBV20-1
CSAMGRGRGAIYQPQHF
>TRBV9
CASSGEQGYTEAFF
>TRBV28
CASSKRPYEQYF
>TRBV29-1
CSVGGQGGYGYTF
>TRBV12-3/TRBV12-4
CASSFLARSSGNTIYF
>TRBV15
CATSRDRGNGANVLTF
>TRBV20-1
CSARARTSTDTQYF
>TRBV7-2
CASSLAPQRSSYNEQFF
>TRBV4-1
CASSQSGGAMETQYF
>TRBV18
CASSPEVAGSYNEQFF
>TRBV20-1
CSAGGAGIGNEQFF
>TRBV25-1
CASSELTEGYGYTF
>TRBV7-2
CASSQRKTGQGQPQHF
>TRBV6-5
CASTPHNEQFF
>TRBV3-1
CASSPTRDRTQETQYF
>TRBV5-4
CASSTLTGSEQFF
>TRBV11-2
CASSLGFRGPKNTEAFF
>TRBV6-5
CASSRDRGHNQPQHF
>TRBV21-1
CASMVKVGGCYGYTF
>TRBV5-6
CASSSRGDRGTLGTDTQYF
>TRBV7-2
CASSLGETSRGEQYF
>TRBV5-1
CASSRRTYSNYGYTF
>TRBV13
CASSLGRAQSYEQYF
>TRBV20-1
CSARVQVGGQAAPLHF
>TRBV2
CASKIRGSSGANVLTF